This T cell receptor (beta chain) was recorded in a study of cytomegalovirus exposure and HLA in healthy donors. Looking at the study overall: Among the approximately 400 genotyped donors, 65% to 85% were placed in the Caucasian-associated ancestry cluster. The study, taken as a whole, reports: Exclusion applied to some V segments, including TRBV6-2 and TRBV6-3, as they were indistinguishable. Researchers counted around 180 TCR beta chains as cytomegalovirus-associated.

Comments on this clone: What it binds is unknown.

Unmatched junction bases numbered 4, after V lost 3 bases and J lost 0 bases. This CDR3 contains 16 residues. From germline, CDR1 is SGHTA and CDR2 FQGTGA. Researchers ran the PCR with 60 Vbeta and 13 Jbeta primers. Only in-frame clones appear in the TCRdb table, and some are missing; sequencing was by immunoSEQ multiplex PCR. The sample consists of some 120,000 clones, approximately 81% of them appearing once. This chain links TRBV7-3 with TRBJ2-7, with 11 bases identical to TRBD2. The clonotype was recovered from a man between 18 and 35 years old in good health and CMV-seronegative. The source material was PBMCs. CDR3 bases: TGTGCCAGCAGCTTCTCCGGGACTAGCGGCTCCTACGAGCAGTACTTC. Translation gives CASSFSGTSGSYEQYF.